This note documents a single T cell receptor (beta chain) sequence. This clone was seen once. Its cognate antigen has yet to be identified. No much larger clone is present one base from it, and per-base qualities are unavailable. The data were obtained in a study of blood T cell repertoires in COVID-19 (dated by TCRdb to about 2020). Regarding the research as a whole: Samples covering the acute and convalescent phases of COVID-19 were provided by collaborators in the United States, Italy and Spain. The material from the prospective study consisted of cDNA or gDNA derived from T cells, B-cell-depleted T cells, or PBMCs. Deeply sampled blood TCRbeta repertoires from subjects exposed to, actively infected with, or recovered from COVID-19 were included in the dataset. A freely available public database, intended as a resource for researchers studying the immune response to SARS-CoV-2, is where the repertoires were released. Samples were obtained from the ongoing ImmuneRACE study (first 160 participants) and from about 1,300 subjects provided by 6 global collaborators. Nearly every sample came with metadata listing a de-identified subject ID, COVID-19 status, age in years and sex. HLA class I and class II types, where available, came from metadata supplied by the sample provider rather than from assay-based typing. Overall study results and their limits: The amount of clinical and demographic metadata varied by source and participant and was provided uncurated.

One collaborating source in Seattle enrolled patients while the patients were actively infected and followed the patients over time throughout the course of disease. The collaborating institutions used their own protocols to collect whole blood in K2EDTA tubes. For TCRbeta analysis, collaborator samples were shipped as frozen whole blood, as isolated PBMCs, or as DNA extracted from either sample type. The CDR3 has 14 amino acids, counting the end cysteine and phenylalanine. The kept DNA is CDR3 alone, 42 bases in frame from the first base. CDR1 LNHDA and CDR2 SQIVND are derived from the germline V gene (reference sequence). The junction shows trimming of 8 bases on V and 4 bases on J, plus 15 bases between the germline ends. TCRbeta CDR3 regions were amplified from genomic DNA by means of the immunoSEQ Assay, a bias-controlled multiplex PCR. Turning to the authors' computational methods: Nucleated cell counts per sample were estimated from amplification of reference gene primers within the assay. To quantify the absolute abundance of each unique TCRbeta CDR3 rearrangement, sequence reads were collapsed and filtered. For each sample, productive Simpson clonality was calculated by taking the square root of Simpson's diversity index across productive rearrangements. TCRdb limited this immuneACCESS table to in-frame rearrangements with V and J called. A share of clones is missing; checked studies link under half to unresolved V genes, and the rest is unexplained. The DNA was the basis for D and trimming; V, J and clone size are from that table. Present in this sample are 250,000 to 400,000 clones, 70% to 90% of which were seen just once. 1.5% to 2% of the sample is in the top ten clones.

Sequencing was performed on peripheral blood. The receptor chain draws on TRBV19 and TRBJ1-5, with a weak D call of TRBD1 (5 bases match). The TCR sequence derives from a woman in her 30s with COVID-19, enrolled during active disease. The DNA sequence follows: TGTGCCAGTTTTGTAGGAAGGGGAAATCAGCCCCAGCATTTT. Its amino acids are CASFVGRGNQPQHF.